Shown below are 18 T cell receptor beta chains from a single sample sequenced in a study of shared clonotypes between healthy human individuals. TCRdb's table, derived via immunoSEQ multiplex PCR, lists solely in-frame clones and lacks some. The sample contains about 750,000 clones, 90% to 95% of which appear only once. CD45RO-negative cells were positively selected for CCR7, leaving out terminally differentiated effector memory CD45RA+ cells. The specimen was naive CD8+ T cells sorted from blood. These receptor sequences come from a man aged 30 to 39 in good health.

The V gene is TRBV7-9, the J gene TRBJ1-5; D not resolved. Per germline, CDR1 SEHNR and CDR2 FQNEAQ (reference sequence). The V and J ends lost 0 bases and 4 bases respectively, with 4 bases between them. The CDR3 contains 13 residues. In nucleotides, the CDR3 is TGTGCCAGCAGCTTAGCTTCGAATCAGCCCCAGCATTTT. This codes for CASSLASNQPQHF.

A few counts support this clone. The rearrangement joins TRBV18 to TRBJ1-1; D is possibly TRBD1 (6 bases). Trimming took 4 bases from V and 3 from J, leaving 9 bases between them. The CDR3 extends over 13 amino acids. The germline CDR1 and CDR2 sequences are KGHSH and LQKENI. The CDR3 protein is CASSLGQHTEAFF. The CDR3, as DNA: TGTGCCAGCTCACTAGGACAGCACACTGAAGCTTTCTTT. The full variable domain, its missing parts supplied by reference TRBV18 and TRBJ1-1, is NAGVMQNPRHLVRRRGQEARLRCSPMKGHSHVYWYRQLPEEGLKFMVYLQKENIIDESGMPKERFSAEFPKEGPSILRIQQVVRGDSAAYFCASSLGQHTEAFFGQGTRLTVV.

The genes are TRBV2 and TRBJ2-1, with D possibly being TRBD2 (6 bases). Trimming pared 7 bases from V and 2 bases from J, leaving 18 bases between. The CDR3 totals 16 residues. The germline V gene has CDR1 SNHLY and CDR2 FYNNEI. CDR3 residues: CASTDSKLAPYNEQFF. For the CDR3, the DNA is TGTGCCAGCACCGACAGCAAACTAGCCCCCTACAATGAGCAGTTCTTC.

The V gene is TRBV18, the J gene TRBJ2-1; TRBD2 matches at 8 bases. The CDR3 sequence is 17 residues long. Trimming took 3 bases from V and 2 from J; bases not matched to a gene: 9. Per germline, CDR1 KGHSH and CDR2 LQKENI. The CDR3 DNA sequence: TGTGCCAGCTCACCTCTACTAGCGGAGGCCGCCTACAATGAGCAGTTCTTC. It specifies CASSPLLAEAAYNEQFF.

The chain uses TRBV6-9 and TRBJ2-6; TRBD1 agrees at 9 bases. V was clipped by 6 bases and J by 0 bases; unmatched bases: 9. Looked up from germline, CDR1 is MNHGY and CDR2 is SVAAGI. CDR3 length: 18 amino acids. The CDR3 spells CASRAPGTGSSGANVLTF. The CDR3 coding sequence is TGTGCCAGCAGAGCACCCGGGACAGGGTCCTCTGGGGCCAACGTCCTGACTTTC.

The CDR3 reads CASSSRSTGGGFWAEAFF. In nucleotides, the CDR3 is TGTGCCAGCAGTTCCCGATCGACAGGGGGCGGATTCTGGGCTGAAGCTTTCTTT. The chain combines TRBV27 with TRBJ1-1, with 10 bases aligning to TRBD1. V gave up 4 bases and J gave up 6 bases; unmatched junction bases: 17. CDR3 length: 18 amino acids. Germline CDR1 is MNHEY and CDR2 is SMNVEV (reference sequence).

A remark on this clone: Other DNA sequences in the sample encode the same CDR3. The chain carries TRBV11-1 and TRBJ2-1; 13 bases are a match to TRBD2. Per the germline V gene, CDR1 is SGHAT and CDR2 is FQDESV (reference sequence). CDR3 length: 16 amino acids. V trimming: 5 bases; J trimming: 7 bases; junction bases outside the gene matches: 8. The CDR3 DNA reads TGTGCCAGCAGCCCGCGGACTAGCGGGAGTATGAATGAGCAGTTCTTC. Protein: CASSPRTSGSMNEQFF.

The chain is built from TRBV27 and TRBJ2-7, with 8 bases matching TRBD2. Germline V gene data show CDR1 as MNHEY and CDR2 as SMNVEV (reference sequence). The CDR3 sequence is 12 residues long. With 8 bases clipped from V and 4 bases from J, the junction kept 4 bases outside the gene matches. The CDR3 DNA is TGTGCCAGCTGGGGCGGGAGGTACGAGCAGTACTTC. Amino acids: CASWGGRYEQYF.

The V gene is TRBV15, the J gene TRBJ2-5; maybe TRBD1 (5 bases). The CDR3 totals 13 residues. Germline V gives CDR1 LNHNV, CDR2 YYDKDF (reference sequence). V lost 1 base, J lost 3 bases, and 6 bases lay in between. CDR3 coding DNA: TGTGCCACCAGCAGAGTAGGGGAAGAGACCCAGTACTTC. This sequence encodes CATSRVGEETQYF.

The chain is built from TRBV28 and TRBJ2-7; 10 bases line up with TRBD1. The V and J ends lost 2 bases and 2 bases, in that order; junction bases with no gene match: 6. Germline V gene data show CDR1 as MDHEN and CDR2 as SYDVKM. This CDR3 is built from 16 residues. The DNA of the CDR3 is TGTGCCAGCAGTTTACTCTCCGGGACAGGGGCCTACGAGCAGTACTTC. It specifies CASSLLSGTGAYEQYF.

This clone has only one observation. The rearrangement links TRBV4-1 to TRBJ2-7, with TRBD2 identical over 14 bases. Germline V gene data show CDR1 as MGHRA and CDR2 as YSYEKL. Trimming at V came to 3 bases and at J to 4 bases, leaving 8 bases not matched to a gene. The CDR3 covers 17 residues. CDR3 amino acids: CASSQTGTSGSMYEQYF. CDR3 coding DNA: TGCGCCAGCAGCCAGACCGGGACTAGCGGGAGTATGTACGAGCAGTACTTC.

This chain joins TRBV28 and TRBJ2-2, with D unresolved. The CDR3 loop spans 16 amino acids. With 6 bases removed from V and 7 bases from J, the gap between germline ends came to 21 bases. The germline CDR1 and CDR2 sequences are MDHEN and SYDVKM. The CDR3 loop is CASRTARPEVVGELFF. In DNA form, the CDR3 reads TGTGCCAGCAGGACCGCTAGGCCTGAAGTTGTCGGGGAGCTGTTTTTT.

The chain couples TRBV7-9 to TRBJ2-7, with TRBD1 identical over 8 bases. The CDR3 is made up of 15 amino acids. The ends lost 0 bases at V and 2 bases at J; junction bases unmatched: 3. CDR1 and CDR2 from the germline V gene are SEHNR and FQNEAQ (reference sequence). The CDR3: CASSLAGQGPYEQYF. DNA for the CDR3: TGTGCCAGCAGCTTAGCTGGACAGGGACCCTACGAGCAGTACTTC. Full variable domain (rest looked up from reference TRBV7-9 and TRBJ2-7): DTGVSQNPRHKITKRGQNVTFRCDPISEHNRLYWYRQTLGQGPEFLTYFQNEAQLEKSRLLSDRFSAERPKGSFSTLEIQRTEQGDSAMYLCASSLAGQGPYEQYFGPGTRLTVT.

The chain is built from TRBV6-4 and TRBJ2-3; 9 bases are shared with TRBD2. CDR1 and CDR2 (germline): MRHNA, SNTAGT. Trimming removed 0 bases from V and 5 bases from J; junction bases left unmatched: 3. The CDR3 extends over 15 amino acids. Here the CDR3 reads CASSDSILAGDTQYF. CDR3 nucleotide sequence: TGTGCCAGCAGTGACTCGATACTAGCGGGAGATACGCAGTATTTT.

V gene TRBV27 combines with J gene TRBJ2-2; the match to TRBD2 covers 10 bases. Trimming at V came to 4 bases and at J to 8 bases, leaving 4 bases not matched to a gene. From germline, CDR1 is MNHEY and CDR2 SMNVEV (reference sequence). The CDR3 extends over 14 amino acids. The CDR3 DNA reads as TGTGCCAGCAGTTCCGGGACTAGCGCTGGGGAGCTGTTTTTT. It yields the protein CASSSGTSAGELFF.

This chain's CDR3 is CASSDAASQGWNYEQYF. In DNA form, the CDR3 reads TGTGCCAGCAGCGACGCGGCCTCACAGGGTTGGAACTACGAGCAGTACTTC. V is TRBV13 and J is TRBJ2-7; D may be TRBD1 (6 bases). Germline V gene sequence: CDR1 PRHDT, CDR2 FYEKMQ (reference sequence). V was clipped by 5 bases and J by 3 bases, with 23 bases between them. The CDR3 length is 17 residues.

About this clone itself: The junction shows a germline mismatch at one end, possibly a read error. The V gene is TRBV28, the J gene TRBJ1-2; D is perhaps TRBD1 (6 bases). The CDR3 sequence is 13 residues long. The V gene's germline CDR1 is MDHEN and CDR2 SYDVKM. DNA for the CDR3: TGTGCCAGCAGTTTAAGACAGGCGGACGAGAACCTCTTC. It specifies CASSLRQADENLF.

This clone showed up just once. The chain links TRBV28 to TRBJ2-7; D is possibly TRBD1 or TRBD2 (6 bases each). Germline CDR1 MDHEN, CDR2 SYDVKM. V was shortened by 7 bases and J by 3 bases, with 13 bases between the two germline ends. This CDR3 is built from 13 residues. The CDR3 sequence: CASTLGGYYEQYF. CDR3 nucleotides: TGTGCCAGCACCCTAGGGGGGTACTACGAGCAGTACTTC.